Sequencing of this T cell receptor beta chain was carried out in a study of blood T cell repertoires in COVID-19. Study-level information: Sources were T cells, B-cell-depleted T cells, or PBMCs; the material itself was cDNA or gDNA.

The age range of participants was about 18 to 95 years, with residence in 20 to 25 US areas. Membership in each cohort depended on participant-reported clinical history. In the original processing: Reference gene primer amplification gave estimated nucleated cell counts. TCRdb keeps only in-frame clones here, not all; method: immunoSEQ multiplex PCR. D and trimming were read from the DNA, whereas the V and J calls and clone size are those reported in that table. The profile shows about 260,000 clones, around 89% of them singletons. The V end was cut by 7 bases, the J end by 6 bases, with 10 bases between. The CDR3 is made up of 12 amino acids. From germline, CDR1 is MDHEN and CDR2 SYDVKM.

The receptor comes from a woman between 50 and 59 years old who had recovered from COVID-19. The specimen was PBMCs or T cells enriched from blood (not recorded which). The chain joins TRBV28 to TRBJ1-5, with TRBD1 as a possible D gene (5 bases). The CDR3 sequence: CASIQGSQPQHF. For the CDR3, the DNA is TGTGCCAGCATCCAGGGTTCTCAGCCCCAGCATTTT. Looking up the rest from reference TRBV28 and TRBJ1-5 gives the full variable domain: DVKVTQSSRYLVKRTGEKVFLECVQDMDHENMFWYRQDPGLGLRLIYFSYDVKMKEKGDIPEGYSVSREKKERFSLILESASTNQTSMYLCASIQGSQPQHFGDGTRLSIL.